The clone carrying this T cell receptor beta chain was seen at least ten times. RNA transcripts were the template for amplifying TCR beta CDR3 regions. First-round RT-PCR with HTBI primers amplified the TCR CDR3 region. TCRdb reprocessed the multiplex PCR reads with MiXCR, giving one entry per CDR3 protein. This table holds 450,000 to 650,000 distinct CDR3 sequences, about 20% found once. The sample is drawn from a study of T cells in Graves' hyperthyroidism and ophthalmopathy. The CDR3 runs 15 residues. Germline values: CDR1 MNHNS, CDR2 SASEGT. Trimming took 4 bases from V and 4 from J; bases not matched to a gene: 1.

This sequence was found in a man aged 18 to 29 with Graves' hyperthyroidism. The source material was blood. The chain carries TRBV6-1 and TRBJ2-5; 15 nucleotides agree with TRBD2. The CDR3 nucleotides are TGTGCCAGCAGTGGGACTAGCGGGGGGGCAGAGACCCAGTACTTC. Translated, it gives CASSGTSGGAETQYF.